The 6 T cell receptor beta chains below all came from one sample that was sequenced in a study of blood T cell repertoires in COVID-19. TCRdb's table, derived via immunoSEQ multiplex PCR, lists solely in-frame clones and lacks some. The sample lists fewer than 350,000 clones; 90% were seen once. The sequenced sample consisted of peripheral blood. All receptors come from a woman aged 25-40 years with COVID-19, enrolled during active disease.

This chain connects TRBV3-1 (or the pseudogene TRBV3-2) to TRBJ2-5, with TRBD2 identical over 9 bases. This CDR3 spans 17 amino acids. CDR1 is LGHDT, CDR2 YNNKEL, per germline (reference sequence). Germline trimming cut 1 base from V and 0 bases from J; bases unmatched to any gene: 6. CDR3 sequence (DNA): TGTGCCAGCAGCCAAGCATCTAGCGGGGAGTACCAAGAGACCCAGTACTTC. Amino acids: CASSQASSGEYQETQYF.

This chain connects TRBV28 to TRBJ2-1; 9 bases are a match to TRBD2. V trimming: 2 bases; J trimming: 3 bases; junction bases outside the gene matches: 5. The length of the CDR3 is 16 residues. CDR1 is MDHEN and CDR2 is SYDVKM in the germline V gene. The CDR3 DNA is TGTGCCAGCAGTTTAAAGGCGGGAGGGTTCTACAATGAGCAGTTCTTC. Protein: CASSLKAGGFYNEQFF. Variable domain in full (rest from reference TRBV28 and TRBJ2-1): DVKVTQSSRYLVKRTGEKVFLECVQDMDHENMFWYRQDPGLGLRLIYFSYDVKMKEKGDIPEGYSVSREKKERFSLILESASTNQTSMYLCASSLKAGGFYNEQFFGPGTRLTVL.

The rearrangement links TRBV19 to TRBJ1-5; D is possibly TRBD1 (6 bases). This CDR3 has 15 residues. Germline V gene data show CDR1 as LNHDA and CDR2 as SQIVND (reference sequence). V lost 2 bases and J 3 bases, leaving 11 bases between the germline ends. The DNA of the CDR3 is TGTGCCAGTAGTATAAGGGGGTCTGACAATCAGCCCCAGCATTTT. It is translated as CASSIRGSDNQPQHF.

The chain couples TRBV27 to TRBJ2-7; 10 bases match TRBD2. Germline CDR1 reads MNHEY; CDR2 reads SMNVEV (reference sequence). J gave up 7 bases and V 3 bases, and 3 bases lay outside the gene matches. This CDR3 is 13 amino acids long. The chain's CDR3 is CASSLGLASEQYF. CDR3 DNA sequence: TGTGCCAGCAGTTTGGGACTAGCGTCGGAGCAGTACTTC.

The chain uses TRBV25-1 and TRBJ2-1; tentative D call: TRBD1 (6 bases). Trimming took off 3 bases at V and 5 bases at J, with 14 bases between the two ends. The CDR3 consists of 15 residues. CDR1 is MGHDK and CDR2 is SYGVNS in the germline V gene. The CDR3 loop is CASSELGTPHNEQFF. For the CDR3, the DNA is TGTGCCAGCAGTGAGCTCGGGACACCCCACAATGAGCAGTTCTTC.

V and J are TRBV10-3 and TRBJ1-2; D is uncertain. This CDR3 contains 15 residues. Trimming left V 2 bases short and J 6 bases short, with 16 bases between. Germline loops: CDR1 ENHRY, CDR2 SYGVKD. CDR3 coding DNA: TGTGCCATCAGTGAGCCGAAAAAACGACAAGATGGCTACACCTTC. The encoded protein is CAISEPKKRQDGYTF.